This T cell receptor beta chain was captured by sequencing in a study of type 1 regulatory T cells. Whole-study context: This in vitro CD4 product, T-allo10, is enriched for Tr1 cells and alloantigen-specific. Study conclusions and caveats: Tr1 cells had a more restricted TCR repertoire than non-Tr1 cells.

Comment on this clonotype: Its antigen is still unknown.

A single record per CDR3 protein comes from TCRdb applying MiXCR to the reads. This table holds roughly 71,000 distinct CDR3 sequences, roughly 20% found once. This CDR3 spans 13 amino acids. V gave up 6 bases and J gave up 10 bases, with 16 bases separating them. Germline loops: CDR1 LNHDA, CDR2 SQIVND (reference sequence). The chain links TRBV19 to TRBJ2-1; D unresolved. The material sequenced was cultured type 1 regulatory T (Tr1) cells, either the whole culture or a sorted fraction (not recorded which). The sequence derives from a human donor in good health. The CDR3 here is CASSTLVGREQFF. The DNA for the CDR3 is TGTGCCAGTAGCACGTTGGTCGGAAGAGAGCAGTTCTTC.